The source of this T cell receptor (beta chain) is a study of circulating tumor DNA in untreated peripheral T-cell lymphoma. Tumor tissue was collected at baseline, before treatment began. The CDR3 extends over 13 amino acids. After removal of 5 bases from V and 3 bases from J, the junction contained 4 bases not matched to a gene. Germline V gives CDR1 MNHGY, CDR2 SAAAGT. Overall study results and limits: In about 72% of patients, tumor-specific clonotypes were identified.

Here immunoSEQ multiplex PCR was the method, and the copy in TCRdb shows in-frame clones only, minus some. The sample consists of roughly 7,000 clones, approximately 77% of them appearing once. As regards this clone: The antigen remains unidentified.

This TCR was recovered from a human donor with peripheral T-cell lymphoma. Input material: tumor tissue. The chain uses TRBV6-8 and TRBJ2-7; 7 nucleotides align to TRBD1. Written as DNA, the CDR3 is TGTGCCAGCAGTCGGGACAGCTACTACGAGCAGTACTTC. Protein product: CASSRDSYYEQYF.